This T cell receptor beta chain was observed in a study of blood T cell repertoires in COVID-19. Overall study: The origin of the acute and convalescent COVID-19 samples was the United States, Italy and Spain.

Points on this clone: The junction shows a germline mismatch at one end, possibly a read error. The sample has other DNA sequences that encode this CDR3 too.

Germline values: CDR1 SGHVS, CDR2 FQNEAQ. The CDR3 loop spans 18 amino acids. Per the original data handling: Quantification of nucleated cells was approximated via reference gene primer amplification. Only in-frame clones appear in the TCRdb table, and some are missing; sequencing was by immunoSEQ multiplex PCR. The V and J calls and clone size are taken from that table; D and trimming were inferred from the DNA. The top ten hold roughly 12% of the sample, which has around 130,000 clones, approximately 84% seen once. Specimen: peripheral blood. The receptor comes from a human donor in a cohort sampled during active COVID-19. The rearrangement links TRBV7-8 to TRBJ2-2; 10 nucleotides align to TRBD2. The CDR3 DNA is TGTGCCAGCAGCTCCTTGGCCTCTAGCGGGGGTTTGACCGGGGAACTGTTTTTT. Its protein is CASSSLASSGGLTGELFF.